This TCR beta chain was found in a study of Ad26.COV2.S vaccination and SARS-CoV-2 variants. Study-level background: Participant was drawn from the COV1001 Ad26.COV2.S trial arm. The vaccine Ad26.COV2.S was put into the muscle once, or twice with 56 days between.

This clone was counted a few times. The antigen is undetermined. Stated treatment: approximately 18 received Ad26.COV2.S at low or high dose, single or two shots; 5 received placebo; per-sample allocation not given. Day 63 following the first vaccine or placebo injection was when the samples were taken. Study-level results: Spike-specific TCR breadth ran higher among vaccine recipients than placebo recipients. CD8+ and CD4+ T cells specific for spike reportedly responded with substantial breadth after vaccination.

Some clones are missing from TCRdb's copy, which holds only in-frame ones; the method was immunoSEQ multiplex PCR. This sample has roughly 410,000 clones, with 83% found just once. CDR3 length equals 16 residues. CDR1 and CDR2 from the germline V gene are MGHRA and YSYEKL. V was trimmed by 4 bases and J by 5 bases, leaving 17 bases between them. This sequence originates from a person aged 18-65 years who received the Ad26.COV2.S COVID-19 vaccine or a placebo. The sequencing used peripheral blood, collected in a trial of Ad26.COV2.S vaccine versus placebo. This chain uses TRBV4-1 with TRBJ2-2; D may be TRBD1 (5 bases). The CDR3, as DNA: TGCGCCAGCAGCCCCCTCGGTGGGGCAGTTACCGGGGAGCTGTTTTTT. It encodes CASSPLGGAVTGELFF.